The 19 T cell receptor beta chains below were found in one sample sequenced in a study of T cell repertoires in cytomegalovirus infection. The antigens of these receptors remain unknown. TCRdb analysed the reads with MiXCR anew, one entry per CDR3 protein. Here the sample spans about 900,000 distinct CDR3 sequences, about 33% being singletons. The sample was cultured CD8+ T cells from PBMCs, taken from culture after CMV antigen stimulation. The origin of the receptors is a human donor in good health (CMV status not recorded). Some clones in this sample may be carry-over from other donors' samples.

The CDR3 region is CASSYEGREETQYF. CDR3 DNA: TGTGCCAGCAGCTATGAAGGGAGAGAAGAGACCCAGTACTTC. This sequence joins TRBV7-4 and TRBJ2-5, with D tentatively TRBD2 (5 bases). CDR1 is SGHVT and CDR2 is SQSDAQ in the germline V gene. Between the trimmed V and J ends, which lost 4 bases and 3 bases, there was a span of 12 bases. The CDR3 spans 14 residues.

The J gene is TRBJ2-7, the V gene TRBV20-1; no clear D gene. Germline V lookup: CDR1 DFQATT, CDR2 SNEGSKA (reference sequence). Trimming removed 4 bases from V and 0 bases from J, with 10 bases in between. CDR3 length: 13 amino acids. Here the CDR3 DNA reads TGCAGTGCTAAAGGACGGTACTCCTACGAGCAGTACTTC. It encodes CSAKGRYSYEQYF.

This clonotype has a handful of counts. The chain carries TRBV4-2 and TRBJ1-2; TRBD1 might be the D (5 bases). The germline V gene encodes CDR1 LGHNA and CDR2 YNFKEQ. Between the trimmed V and J ends, which lost 4 bases and 6 bases, there was a span of 15 bases. This CDR3 has 14 residues. The CDR3 protein is CASSRREQDHGYTF. The CDR3 DNA reads as TGTGCCAGCAGCCGCAGGGAACAGGACCATGGCTACACCTTC.

This clonotype was recorded at least ten times. V is TRBV12-3 or TRBV12-4 and J is TRBJ1-2; D possibly corresponds to TRBD1 (6 bases). V was shortened by 6 bases and J by 5 bases, with 19 bases between the two germline ends. There are 15 residues in the CDR3. Here the CDR3 DNA reads TGTGCCAGCAGCCCCAGACAGGCCCTCACATATGGCTACACCTTC. It specifies CASSPRQALTYGYTF.

CDR3 loop: CASSSLSTSYEQYV. The CDR3 DNA reads as TGTGCCAGCAGTTCGCTATCCACTTCCTACGAGCAGTACGTC. J is TRBJ2-7 and V is TRBV28; no firm D call. V was pared by 4 bases and J by 1 base, with 11 bases between. The germline V gene has CDR1 MDHEN and CDR2 SYDVKM. The CDR3 contains 14 residues.

This clonotype was detected a few times. The chain couples TRBV18 to TRBJ1-5, with 7 bases that match TRBD1. Unmatched junction bases numbered 12, after V lost 2 bases and J lost 2 bases. The CDR3 contains 18 residues. Germline V gene lookup returns CDR1 KGHSH and CDR2 LQKENI. CDR3 residues: CASSPVPTGLDGNQPQHF. DNA for the CDR3: TGTGCCAGCTCACCAGTACCGACAGGGCTGGATGGCAATCAGCCCCAGCATTTT.

V and J are TRBV12-3 or TRBV12-4 and TRBJ1-5, with TRBD1 as a possible D gene (5 bases). The length of the CDR3 is 12 residues. V lost 6 bases, J lost 7 bases, and 10 bases lay in between. CDR3 DNA: TGTGCCAGCAGCCATCAGGGACAGCCCCAGCATTTT. As protein: CASSHQGQPQHF.

The genes are TRBV27 and TRBJ2-5, with D possibly TRBD2 on 5 matching bases. The CDR3 runs to 11 residues. CDR1 MNHEY and CDR2 SMNVEV come from the germline V gene (reference sequence). V lost 7 bases and J lost 6, with 9 bases in between. CDR3 residues: CASITGKTQYF. CDR3 nucleotides: TGTGCCAGCATCACGGGGAAGACCCAGTACTTC.

The CDR3 protein is CASSLGLAVTNEQFF. The CDR3, as DNA: TGTGCCAGCAGCCTGGGACTAGCGGTAACTAATGAGCAGTTCTTC. This chain connects TRBV9 to TRBJ2-1; TRBD2 matches 11 bases. V was clipped by 4 bases and J by 7 bases; unmatched bases: 7. The length of the CDR3 is 15 residues. Germline lookup yields CDR1 SGDLS and CDR2 YYNGEE.

This clonotype has a handful of counts. The rearrangement links TRBV6-5 to TRBJ2-2, with TRBD2 matching over 8 bases. The length of the CDR3 is 15 residues. With V trimmed by 6 bases and J by 0 bases, 3 bases remained unmatched. The germline V gene has CDR1 MNHEY and CDR2 SVGAGI. The CDR3 coding sequence is TGTGCCAGCAGCCCAGCGGGAGCGAACACCGGGGAGCTGTTTTTT. It encodes CASSPAGANTGELFF.

This clonotype was seen more than once but under ten times. The chain carries TRBV20-1 and TRBJ1-3, with 7 bases lining up with TRBD1. With V trimmed by 1 base and J by 1 base, 1 base remained unmatched. Germline CDR1 is DFQATT and CDR2 is SNEGSKA (reference sequence). This CDR3 is 14 amino acids long. CDR3 bases: TGCAGTGCTAGAGCCAGGGGGTCTGGAAACACCATATATTTT. Its protein product is CSARARGSGNTIYF.

The V gene is TRBV7-9, the J gene TRBJ2-5; no clear D. The CDR3 contains 13 residues. From germline, CDR1 is SEHNR and CDR2 FQNEAQ (reference sequence). The V end was cut by 5 bases, the J end by 0 bases, with 7 bases between. The CDR3 nucleotides are TGTGCCAGCAGCCCCATAAACCAAGAGACCCAGTACTTC. Translation gives CASSPINQETQYF.

This clonotype was counted a few times. This chain uses TRBV2 with TRBJ2-5; 10 bases are shared with TRBD2. Per germline, CDR1 SNHLY and CDR2 FYNNEI. V shed 8 bases, J shed 4 bases, and the junction held 1 base outside the gene matches. CDR3 length equals 12 residues. CDR3 loop: CASLAGGETQYF. The CDR3 bases are TGTGCCAGCTTAGCGGGGGGAGAGACCCAGTACTTC. Together with reference TRBV2 and TRBJ2-5, the CDR3 gives the full variable domain: EPEVTQTPSHQVTQMGQEVILRCVPISNHLYFYWYRQILGQKVEFLVSFYNNEISEKSEIFDDQFSVERPDGSNFTLKIRSTKLEDSAMYFCASLAGGETQYFGPGTRLLVL.

This clonotype showed up just a few times. The rearrangement links TRBV2 to TRBJ2-7; 10 nucleotides align to TRBD1. Germline V gene data show CDR1 as SNHLY and CDR2 as FYNNEI. Unmatched junction bases numbered 8, after V lost 3 bases and J lost 0 bases. The CDR3 spans 17 residues. CDR3 bases: TGTGCCAGCAGTGACCGGGACAGGGGTTTCCCCTCCTACGAGCAGTACTTC. Protein product: CASSDRDRGFPSYEQYF.

The chain links TRBV6-5 to TRBJ1-2; D is ambiguous. The CDR3 contains 15 residues. Trimming shortened V by 0 bases and J by 8 bases, and 16 bases separated the two germline ends. Germline CDR1 reads MNHEY; CDR2 reads SVGAGI. Here the CDR3 reads CASSYSISPDGGYTF. In DNA, the CDR3 is TGTGCCAGCAGTTACTCGATTAGCCCAGACGGGGGCTACACCTTC.

The V and J genes are TRBV27 and TRBJ2-3, with 8 bases identical to TRBD1. Germline CDR1 is MNHEY and CDR2 is SMNVEV (reference sequence). The CDR3 contains 15 residues. With V trimmed by 3 bases and J by 4 bases, 6 bases remained unmatched. The CDR3 nucleotides are TGTGCCAGCAGTTTTCAGGGGGCGCGGGCAGATACGCAGTATTTT. It is translated as CASSFQGARADTQYF.

V usage is TRBV6-1 and J usage is TRBJ2-7; D may match TRBD1 or TRBD2 (6 bases each). V was shortened by 2 bases and J by 5 bases, with 16 bases between the two germline ends. This CDR3 spans 15 amino acids. Germline values: CDR1 MNHNS, CDR2 SASEGT. Written as DNA, the CDR3 is TGTGCCAGCAGTGAATACCTAGTCGGGGGCCACGAGCAGTACTTC. Protein product: CASSEYLVGGHEQYF.

This clonotype was counted many times. The V gene is TRBV6-2 or TRBV6-3, the J gene TRBJ1-1, with D perhaps TRBD1 (5 bases). V was pared by 10 bases and J by 1 base, with 10 bases between. The CDR3 sequence is 12 residues long. The germline CDR1 and CDR2 sequences are MNHEY and SVGEGT. This CDR3 reads CATGTGNTEAFF. DNA of the CDR3: TGTGCCACCGGGACGGGGAACACTGAAGCTTTCTTT.

V is TRBV5-6 and J is TRBJ2-7; 12 positions match TRBD2. The CDR3 has 18 amino acids. V lost 4 bases to trimming and J lost 3 bases; unmatched junction nucleotides: 14. Germline V gene lookup returns CDR1 SGHDT and CDR2 YYEEEE. The CDR3, as DNA: TGTGCCAGCAGCCCAGGACTAGCGGGGCCCCGGGGGTTCTACGAGCAGTACGTC. It codes for CASSPGLAGPRGFYEQYV.